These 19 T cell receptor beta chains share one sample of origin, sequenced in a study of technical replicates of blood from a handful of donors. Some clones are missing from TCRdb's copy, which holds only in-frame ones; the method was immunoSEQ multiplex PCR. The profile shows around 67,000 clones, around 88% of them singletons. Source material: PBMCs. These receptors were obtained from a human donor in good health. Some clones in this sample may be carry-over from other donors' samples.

CDR3 loop: CASSSTGTANYGYTF. CDR3 bases: TGTGCCAGCAGCTCGACCGGGACAGCTAACTATGGCTACACCTTC. The chain joins TRBV5-8 to TRBJ1-2, with 7 positions matching TRBD1. The CDR3 is 15 amino acids. The germline gives CDR1 SGHTS, CDR2 YDEGEE. Trimming cost V 3 bases and J 0 bases; bases outside gene matches: 5.

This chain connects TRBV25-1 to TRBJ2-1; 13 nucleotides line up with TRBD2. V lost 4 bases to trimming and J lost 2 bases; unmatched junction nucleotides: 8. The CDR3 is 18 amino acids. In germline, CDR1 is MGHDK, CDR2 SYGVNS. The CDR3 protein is CASSGGTSGMIPYNEQFF. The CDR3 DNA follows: TGTGCCAGCAGTGGGGGGACTAGCGGGATGATCCCCTACAATGAGCAGTTCTTC.

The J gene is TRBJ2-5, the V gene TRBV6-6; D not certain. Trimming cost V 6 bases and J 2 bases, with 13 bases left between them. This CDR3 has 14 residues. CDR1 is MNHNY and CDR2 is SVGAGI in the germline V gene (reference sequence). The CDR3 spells CASSLDRGQETQYF. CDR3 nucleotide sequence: TGTGCCAGCAGCCTAGACCGAGGACAAGAGACCCAGTACTTC.

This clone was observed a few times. Here the CDR3 reads CASSQAPSGYEQYF. The CDR3 region has the DNA TGTGCCAGCAGCCAAGCCCCTAGCGGTTACGAGCAGTACTTC. V and J are TRBV4-2 and TRBJ2-7; 7 positions agree with TRBD2. V shed 1 base, J shed 4 bases, and the junction held 4 bases outside the gene matches. CDR1 is LGHNA and CDR2 is YNFKEQ in the germline V gene. The CDR3 extends over 14 amino acids.

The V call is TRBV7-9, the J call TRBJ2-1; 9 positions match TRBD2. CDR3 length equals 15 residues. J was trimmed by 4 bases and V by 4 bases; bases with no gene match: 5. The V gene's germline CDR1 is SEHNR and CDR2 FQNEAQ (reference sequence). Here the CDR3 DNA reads TGTGCCAGCAGCTCCGAGAGCGGGAGGTACAATGAGCAGTTCTTC. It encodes CASSSESGRYNEQFF.

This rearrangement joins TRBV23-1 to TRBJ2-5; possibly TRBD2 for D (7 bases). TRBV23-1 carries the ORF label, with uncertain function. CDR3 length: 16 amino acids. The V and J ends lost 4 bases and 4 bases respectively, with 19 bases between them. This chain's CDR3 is CASSPGRGRETETQYF. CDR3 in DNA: TGCGCCAGCAGTCCGGGGCGGGGGCGGGAGACAGAGACCCAGTACTTC.

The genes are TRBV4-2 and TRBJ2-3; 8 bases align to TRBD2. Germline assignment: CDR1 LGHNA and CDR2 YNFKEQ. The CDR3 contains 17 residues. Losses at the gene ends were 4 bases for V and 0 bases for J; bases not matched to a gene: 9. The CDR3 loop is CASSPTAAGGSTDTQYF. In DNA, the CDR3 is TGTGCCAGCAGCCCGACCGCGGCGGGGGGAAGCACAGATACGCAGTATTTT.

CDR3 in DNA: TGTGCCAGCAGCTCTTTCGCGGGGTCGGGCACCGGGGAGCTGTTTTTT. Its protein is CASSSFAGSGTGELFF. The rearrangement uses TRBV7-8 and TRBJ2-2; D might be TRBD2 (6 bases). The CDR3 loop spans 16 amino acids. The V end lost 4 bases, the J end lost 4 bases, and 16 bases lay between the germline ends. Germline V lookup: CDR1 SGHVS, CDR2 FQNEAQ.

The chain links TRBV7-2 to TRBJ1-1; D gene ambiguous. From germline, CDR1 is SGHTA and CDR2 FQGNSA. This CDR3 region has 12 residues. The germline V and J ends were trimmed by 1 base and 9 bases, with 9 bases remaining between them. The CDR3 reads CASSLEIRKAFF. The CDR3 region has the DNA TGTGCCAGCAGCTTAGAAATCAGAAAAGCTTTCTTT.

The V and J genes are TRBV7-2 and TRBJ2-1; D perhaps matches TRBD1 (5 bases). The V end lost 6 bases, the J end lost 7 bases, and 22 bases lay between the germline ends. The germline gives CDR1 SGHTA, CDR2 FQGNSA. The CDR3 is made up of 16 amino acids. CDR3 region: CASSRSGSLSGNEQFF. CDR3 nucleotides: TGTGCCAGCAGTAGATCTGGCAGCCTCTCAGGGAATGAGCAGTTCTTC.

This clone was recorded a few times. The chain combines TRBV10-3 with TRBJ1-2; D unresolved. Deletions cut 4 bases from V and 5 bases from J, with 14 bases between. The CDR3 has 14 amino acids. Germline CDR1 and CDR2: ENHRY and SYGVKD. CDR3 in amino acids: CAISARQPDYGYTF. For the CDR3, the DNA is TGTGCCATCAGTGCGCGGCAGCCTGATTATGGCTACACCTTC.

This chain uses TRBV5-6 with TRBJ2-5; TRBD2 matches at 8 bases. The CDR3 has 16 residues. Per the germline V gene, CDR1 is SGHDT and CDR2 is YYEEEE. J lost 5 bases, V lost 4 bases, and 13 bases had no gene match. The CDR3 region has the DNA TGTGCCAGCAGCCGGGGTTCGGGACTAGGAACGGAGACCCAGTACTTC. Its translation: CASSRGSGLGTETQYF. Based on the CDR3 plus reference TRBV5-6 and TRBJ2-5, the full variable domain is DAGVTQSPTHLIKTRGQQVTLRCSPKSGHDTVSWYQQALGQGPQFIFQYYEEEERQRGNFPDRFSGHQFPNYSSELNVNALLLGDSALYLCASSRGSGLGTETQYFGPGTRLLVL.

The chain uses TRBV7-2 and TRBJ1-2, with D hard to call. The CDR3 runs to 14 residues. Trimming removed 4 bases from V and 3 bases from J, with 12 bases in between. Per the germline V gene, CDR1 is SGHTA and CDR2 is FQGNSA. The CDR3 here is CASSYDPGDYGYTF. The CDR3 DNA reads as TGTGCCAGCAGCTACGACCCGGGTGACTATGGCTACACCTTC.

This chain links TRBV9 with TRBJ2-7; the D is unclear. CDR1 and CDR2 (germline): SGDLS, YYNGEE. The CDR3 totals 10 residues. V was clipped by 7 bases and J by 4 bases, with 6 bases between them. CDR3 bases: TGTGCCAGCCCCAGGTACGAGCAGTACTTC. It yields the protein CASPRYEQYF.

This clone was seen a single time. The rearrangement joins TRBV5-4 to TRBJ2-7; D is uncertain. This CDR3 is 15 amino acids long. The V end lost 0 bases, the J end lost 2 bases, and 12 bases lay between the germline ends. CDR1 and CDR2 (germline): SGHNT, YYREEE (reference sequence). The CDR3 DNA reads TGTGCCAGCAGCTTGGACTCAGGCCGAACCTACGAGCAGTACTTC. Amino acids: CASSLDSGRTYEQYF.

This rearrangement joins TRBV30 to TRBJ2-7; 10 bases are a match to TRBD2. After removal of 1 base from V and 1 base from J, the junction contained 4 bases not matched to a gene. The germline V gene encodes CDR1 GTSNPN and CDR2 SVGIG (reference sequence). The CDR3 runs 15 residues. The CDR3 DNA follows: TGTGCCTGGAGTGAAAGCGGGAGGGCTTCCTACGAGCAGTACTTC. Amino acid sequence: CAWSESGRASYEQYF.

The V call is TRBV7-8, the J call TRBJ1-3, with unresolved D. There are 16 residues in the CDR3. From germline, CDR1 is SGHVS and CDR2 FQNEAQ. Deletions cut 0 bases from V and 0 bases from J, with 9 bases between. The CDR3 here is CASSLAPQFSGNTIYF. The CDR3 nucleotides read TGTGCCAGCAGCTTAGCCCCTCAGTTCTCTGGAAACACCATATATTTT.

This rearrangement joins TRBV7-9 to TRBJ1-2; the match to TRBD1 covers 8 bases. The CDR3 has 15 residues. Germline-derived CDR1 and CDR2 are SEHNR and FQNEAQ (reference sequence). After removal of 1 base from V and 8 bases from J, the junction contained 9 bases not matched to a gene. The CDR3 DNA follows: TGTGCCAGCAGCTTAGGGGCCGTGACAGGGGTCGGCTACACCTTC. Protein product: CASSLGAVTGVGYTF.

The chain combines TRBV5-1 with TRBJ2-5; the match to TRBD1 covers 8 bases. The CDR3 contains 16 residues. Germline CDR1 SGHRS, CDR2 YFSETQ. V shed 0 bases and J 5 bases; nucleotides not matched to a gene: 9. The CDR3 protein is CASSLAAGGRSETQYF. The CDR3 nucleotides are TGCGCCAGCAGCTTGGCCGCAGGGGGCAGATCGGAGACCCAGTACTTC.